This TCR beta chain is from a study of metastatic and nonmetastatic thyroid tumors (dated by TCRdb to 2019 to 2021). Concerning the study at large: Repertoires were compared across peripheral blood and tumor or nodule tissue samples from malignant and benign thyroid patients. What the authors observed across the whole study: TCR beta diversity was reported as significantly higher in malignant tumors than in benign nodules, in both blood and tumor samples.

The CDR3 goes from the cysteine to the phenylalanine over 15 residues. Here the CDR3 DNA is all that survives: 45 bases in frame from base 1. Taken from the germline V gene (reference sequence), the CDR1 and CDR2 loops are SEHNR and FQNEAQ. Relative to germline, V is missing 0 bases and J is missing 1 base, with 1 base of the junction outside any gene match. Library preparation was by PCR. Sequenced using an Illumina HiSeq 4000. The TCR beta-chain CDR3 region of each patient was profiled by high-throughput sequencing. Per the source publication's procedure: A classifier to discriminate distant-metastatic papillary thyroid cancer patients was built from CDR3 differences across clinicopathological groups. To measure repertoire diversity the researchers used the Shannon index, while the Morisita-Horn index served to gauge how similar the tumor and blood repertoires were. The public sequencing data were trimmed at Q25 with fastp and processed into clonotypes with MiXCR by TCRdb, which kept only in-frame beta chains. The V and J calls shown here were made by TCRdb, not taken from the authors' results. The sample data list fewer than 45,000 clones, and 13% of these were observed just once. The top ten constitute 8% to 10% of the sample.

None of the patients had been given any treatment before thyroid surgery. Using T-cell receptor beta sequencing, the researchers looked back retrospectively at clinical samples from patients, gathered between the early 2010s and the late 2010s. This clone was recorded at least ten times. The antigen it recognizes is unknown. No much larger clone exists at a distance of one base, and base qualities are not known. Sequenced sample: blood. This chain joins TRBV7-9 to TRBJ1-1; TRBD1 agrees with 8 junctional bases. This sequence originates from a female donor with papillary thyroid cancer or a benign thyroid nodule (not recorded which). Some clones in this sample may be carry-over from other donors' samples. The bases read TGTGCCAGCAGCTTAGCAGGACAGGGGAACACTGAAGCTTTCTTT. This translates into CASSLAGQGNTEAFF.